These T cell receptor beta chains were read from a single sample in a study of blood T cell repertoires in COVID-19. Sequenced by immunoSEQ multiplex PCR; TCRdb stores in-frame clones only, minus some. The repertoire holds about 300,000 clones, with 75% to 90% as singletons. Sequenced material: PBMCs or T cells enriched from blood (not recorded which). The origin of the receptors is a woman aged 25 to 39 who had been exposed to COVID-19. CDR3s include the opening cysteine and the closing phenylalanine or tryptophan. Each record gives: V gene, J gene, clone size, D gene, CDR3 DNA, CDR3 protein. D genes are given only for firm matches. Only some rows state a clone size, as once, few, many or a class for expanded clones.

TRBV2	TRBJ2-1	NA	NA	TGTGCCAGCGAACAGGTTCCCTACAATGAGCAGTTCTTC	CASEQVPYNEQFF
TRBV5-5	TRBJ1-5	NA	NA	TGTGCCAGCAGCTTTTTAGACAATCAGCCCCAGCATTTT	CASSFLDNQPQHF
TRBV19	TRBJ2-7	NA	NA	TGTGCCAGTAGTATTAGGTCCGGGGGAAGGCACGAGCAGTACTTC	CASSIRSGGRHEQYF
TRBV29-1	TRBJ1-5	NA	TRBD1	TGCAGCGTGGGGACAGATAGCAATCAGCCCCAGCATTTT	CSVGTDSNQPQHF
TRBV30	TRBJ1-2	NA	NA	TGTGCCTGGAGAATCGGTCCGCCTACCTCCTATGGCTACACCTTC	CAWRIGPPTSYGYTF
TRBV15	TRBJ1-1	NA	TRBD1	TGTGCCACCAGCCCTCGACAGGGGACTGAAGCTTTCTTT	CATSPRQGTEAFF
TRBV18	TRBJ1-1	NA	TRBD1	TGTGCCAGCTCCTCGGCGGACAGGGGTTACGGCACTGAAGCTTTCTTT	CASSSADRGYGTEAFF
TRBV27	TRBJ1-5	once	NA	TGTGCCAGCAGTTCCCGGTTGAGCAATCAGCCCCAGCATTTT	CASSSRLSNQPQHF
TRBV4-3	TRBJ1-3	NA	NA	TGCGCCAGCAGCCAAGATACGGTGCAGGAACGCATATATTTT	CASSQDTVQERIYF
TRBV18	TRBJ2-3	NA	NA	TGTGCCAGCTCGGCGGGGGCTAGCACAGATACGCAGTATTTT	CASSAGASTDTQYF
TRBV9	TRBJ2-5	NA	NA	TGTGCCAGCAGCGTAGATGTCAACCAAGAGACCCAGTACTTC	CASSVDVNQETQYF
TRBV7-2	TRBJ2-7	NA	TRBD2	TGTGCCAGCAGCTTCGGGGGGACCCGTTACGAGCAGTACTTC	CASSFGGTRYEQYF
TRBV2	TRBJ1-2	NA	NA	TGTGCCAGCAGTAGCTCCGAGGGCTACACCTTC	CASSSSEGYTF
TRBV7-9	TRBJ1-2	NA	TRBD1	TGTGCCAGCAGCTCACACAGGGGTAACGGCTACACCTTC	CASSSHRGNGYTF
TRBV7-2	TRBJ2-7	NA	NA	TGTGCCAGCAGCTTATCTCAGGTAACCTACGAGCAGTACTTC	CASSLSQVTYEQYF